What follows are 11 T cell receptor beta chains derived from one specimen sequenced in a study of shared clonotypes between healthy human individuals. Profiling relied on immunoSEQ multiplex PCR, and the TCRdb table lists in-frame clones only, not all of them. The sample lists a few million clones; about 92% were seen once. Sequencing input: naive CD4+ T cells sorted from blood. This sample's subset: CD45RA+ positively selected. These receptors all come from a man between 18 and 29 years old in good health.

The rearrangement joins TRBV5-1 to TRBJ2-1; 10 nucleotides align to TRBD2. J was trimmed by 3 bases and V by 4 bases; bases with no gene match: 7. Looked up from germline, CDR1 is SGHRS and CDR2 is YFSETQ. The CDR3 runs to 16 residues. CDR3 nucleotide sequence: TGCGCCAGCAGCCCCCAACTAGCGGGAAACTACAATGAGCAGTTCTTC. Translating gives CASSPQLAGNYNEQFF.

Points on this clone: Compared with germline, one end of the junction differs, possibly owing to a read error. The genes are TRBV20-1 and TRBJ2-7; either TRBD1 or TRBD2 may fit D (7 bases each). The CDR3 runs to 11 residues. Germline loops: CDR1 DFQATT, CDR2 SNEGSKA (reference sequence). DNA for the CDR3: TGCAGTGCTAGAGGGGGGGAGGGACAGCCTTTC. Translating it yields CSARGGEGQPF.

This chain joins TRBV5-5 and TRBJ1-6; 7 bases match TRBD1. The CDR3 totals 16 residues. V lost 4 bases and J lost 9; bases outside the gene matches: 13. CDR1 and CDR2 from the germline V gene are SGHKS and YYEKEE (reference sequence). CDR3 nucleotides: TGTGCCAGCAGCCCGCGGGAGGGGGCTGGGGGTTCACCCCTCCACTTT. Translating it yields CASSPREGAGGSPLHF.

The chain uses TRBV5-1 and TRBJ1-1, with D perhaps TRBD1 (5 bases). V lost 0 bases and J 1 base, leaving 13 bases between the germline ends. This CDR3 is 16 amino acids long. Germline CDR1 and CDR2: SGHRS and YFSETQ. The CDR3 DNA follows: TGCGCCAGCAGCTTGGCGCGAGGGGCCGGGAACACTGAAGCTTTCTTT. Protein: CASSLARGAGNTEAFF.

The chain links TRBV11-2 to TRBJ1-2; D is uncertain. Trimming pared 5 bases from V and 0 bases from J, leaving 7 bases between. CDR1 and CDR2 from the germline V gene are SGHAT and FQNNGV. There are 13 residues in the CDR3. Written as DNA, the CDR3 is TGTGCCAGCAGCAGGGTTCCTAACTATGGCTACACCTTC. Encoded protein: CASSRVPNYGYTF.

The J gene is TRBJ2-7, the V gene TRBV2; 8 nucleotides align to TRBD1. Germline loops: CDR1 SNHLY, CDR2 FYNNEI. V was pared by 10 bases and J by 6 bases, with 8 bases of the junction left unmatched. The CDR3 is made up of 12 amino acids. CDR3 residues: CATRQGKGEQYF. The CDR3 bases are TGTGCCACCCGACAGGGGAAGGGCGAGCAGTACTTC.

The V gene is TRBV9, the J gene TRBJ2-7, with 11 positions matching TRBD1. This CDR3 is 15 amino acids long. CDR1 SGDLS and CDR2 YYNGEE come from the germline V gene. Trimming took 2 bases from V and 6 from J; bases not matched to a gene: 7. Here the CDR3 DNA reads TGTGCCAGCAGCGTCCAGGACAGGGGGCCGGTCGAGCAGTACTTC. This codes for CASSVQDRGPVEQYF.

For this clone: The same CDR3 is also encoded by other DNA sequences in this sample. The rearrangement uses TRBV7-8 and TRBJ2-7, with D perhaps matching TRBD1 (6 bases). This CDR3 has 12 residues. The germline V and J ends were trimmed by 4 bases and 4 bases, with 8 bases remaining between them. From germline, CDR1 is SGHVS and CDR2 FQNEAQ. The CDR3 here is CASSSQGYEQYF. DNA of the CDR3: TGTGCCAGCAGCTCACAGGGTTACGAGCAGTACTTC.

This rearrangement joins TRBV5-1 to TRBJ1-1, with 8 positions matching TRBD1. The germline V gene has CDR1 SGHRS and CDR2 YFSETQ. The CDR3 spans 17 residues. The trim removed 4 bases at V and 0 bases at J, leaving 11 bases unmatched. The CDR3 sequence is CASSPSPGTGLNTEAFF. The CDR3 DNA sequence: TGCGCCAGCAGCCCGAGTCCCGGGACAGGATTGAACACTGAAGCTTTCTTT.

About this clone itself: The identical CDR3 is also encoded by other nucleotide sequences in the sample. V and J are TRBV9 and TRBJ2-3, with D possibly TRBD2 on 5 matching bases. The V gene's germline CDR1 is SGDLS and CDR2 YYNGEE. CDR3 size: 13 residues. V was pared by 0 bases and J by 5 bases, with 7 bases between. CDR3 in DNA: TGTGCCAGCAGCGTAGCTGGAGGAGATACGCAGTATTTT. Amino acids: CASSVAGGDTQYF.

The chain employs TRBV12-5 and TRBJ2-2, with D perhaps being TRBD1 or TRBD2 (5 bases each). CDR1 LGHNT and CDR2 FRNRAP come from the germline V gene. V was pared by 2 bases and J by 3 bases, with 10 bases between. The CDR3 totals 15 residues. The CDR3 DNA reads as TGTGCTAGTGGTTTGTCACTGGGGGACACCGGGGAGCTGTTTTTT. Translating it yields CASGLSLGDTGELFF.